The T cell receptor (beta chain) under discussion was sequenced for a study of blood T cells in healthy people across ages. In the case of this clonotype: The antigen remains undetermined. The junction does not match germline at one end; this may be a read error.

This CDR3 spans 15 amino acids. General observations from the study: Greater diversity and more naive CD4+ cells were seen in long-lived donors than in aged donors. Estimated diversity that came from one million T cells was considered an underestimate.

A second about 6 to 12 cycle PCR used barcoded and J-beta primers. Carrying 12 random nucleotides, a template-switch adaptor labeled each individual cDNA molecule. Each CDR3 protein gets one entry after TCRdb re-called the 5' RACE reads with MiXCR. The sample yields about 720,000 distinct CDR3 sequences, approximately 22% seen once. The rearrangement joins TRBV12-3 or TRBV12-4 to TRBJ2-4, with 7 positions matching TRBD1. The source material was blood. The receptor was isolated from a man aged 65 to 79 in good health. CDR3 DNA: TGTGCCAGCAGTGCACAGGGGAACGTCAAACACATTCAGTACTTC. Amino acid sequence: CASSAQGNVKHIQYF.